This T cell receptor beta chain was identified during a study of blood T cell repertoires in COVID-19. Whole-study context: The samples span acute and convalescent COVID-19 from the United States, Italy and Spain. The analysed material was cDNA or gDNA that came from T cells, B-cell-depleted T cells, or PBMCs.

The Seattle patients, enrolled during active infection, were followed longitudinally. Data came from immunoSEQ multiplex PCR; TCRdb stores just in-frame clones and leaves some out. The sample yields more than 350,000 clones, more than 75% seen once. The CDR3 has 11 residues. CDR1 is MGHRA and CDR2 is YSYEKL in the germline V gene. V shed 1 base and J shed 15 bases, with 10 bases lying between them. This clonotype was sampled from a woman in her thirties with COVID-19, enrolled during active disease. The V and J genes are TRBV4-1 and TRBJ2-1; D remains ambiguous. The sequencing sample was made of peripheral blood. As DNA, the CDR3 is TGCGCCAGCAGCCAAGGGCTGCAGTGGTTCTTC. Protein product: CASSQGLQWFF.